This T cell receptor beta chain was documented in a study of blood T cell repertoires in COVID-19. The table lists this clone with a count of one. The CDR3 runs 15 residues. Trimming took off 0 bases at V and 1 base at J, with 11 bases between the two ends. Germline-derived CDR1 and CDR2 are GTSNPN and SVGIG (reference sequence). Method: immunoSEQ multiplex PCR; TCRdb's copy keeps in-frame clones and lacks some. Of some 170,000 clones listed, over 75% were seen once; the top ten hold under 7%. Participant reports of clinical history set cohort assignment. The sample was PBMCs or T cells enriched from blood (not recorded which). The rearrangement uses TRBV30 and TRBJ2-3, with TRBD2 as a possible D gene (5 bases). This clonotype was obtained from a man in his forties who had recovered from COVID-19. Written as DNA, the CDR3 is TGTGCCTGGAGTGTAGGCGGGTTAGGCACAGATACGCAGTATTTT. It specifies CAWSVGGLGTDTQYF.